This TCR beta chain emerged from a study of CD8+CD57+ T cells in acquired aplastic anemia. Study information: On average, sorted CD4+ and CD8+ cells gave roughly 2.9 ug of DNA. The average read count for CD4+ cells in healthy donors was around 11 million. Points from the study as a whole: A significant difference in CD8+ Simpson's diversity between patients and controls was not found. Patients and controls turned out to have 25 to 30 CD8+ CDR3 sequences in common.

CDR3 and TCR beta VDJ profiling relied on genomic DNA as the template. MiXCR, applied by TCRdb to the reads, yields one record per CDR3 protein. The sample has approximately 160,000 distinct CDR3 sequences, approximately 40% seen once; the top ten hold 1.1%. The sample holds many counts of this clonotype. Its target is not known. From germline, CDR1 is MNHNS and CDR2 SASEGT. This CDR3 spans 14 amino acids. Trimming took off 5 bases at V and 4 bases at J, with 14 bases between the two ends. The V and J genes are TRBV6-1 and TRBJ1-2, with D maybe TRBD1 (5 bases). The sample consisted of sorted CD4+, CD8+, or CD8+CD57+ T cells (not recorded which) from PBMCs. The origin of this receptor is a human donor in good health. The CDR3 here is CASSPRQGGYGYTF. The CDR3 DNA follows: TGTGCCAGCAGTCCCCGGCAGGGAGGCTATGGCTACACCTTC.